The clone carrying this TCR beta chain was counted only a few times. As yet, its antigen is unknown. The V end lost 2 bases, the J end lost 0 bases, and 11 bases lay between the germline ends. The V gene's germline CDR1 is MGHDK and CDR2 SYGVNS. The CDR3 is 16 amino acids. This entry belongs to a study of naive and memory T cell subsets. Both TRBC1 and TRBC2 were covered by a beta constant-region primer of two equimolar oligonucleotides. Four rounds of PCR amplified the ligated cDNA using nested alpha and beta constant-region primers plus SP2. A 12-nucleotide UMI and the SP2 primer were added to the cDNA 3' end by oligonucleotide ligation. TCRdb fed the UMI-ligation and nested PCR reads into MiXCR, producing one record per CDR3 protein. The sample carries tens of thousands of distinct CDR3 sequences, 9% recorded once. Study outcomes and limitations: Clonotypes here are unpaired alpha or beta chain sequences. Expression changes during T cell differentiation may affect RNA-based TCR counts. Possibly reflecting memory cells re-expressing CD45RA, a few larger clonotypes occurred in naive repertoires, especially CD8.

The receptor's source is a human donor in good health. Sequenced: naive CD8+ T cells from blood. J is TRBJ2-4 and V is TRBV25-1; D unresolved. CDR3 in DNA: TGTGCCAGCAGTGAAGGCGGTACCCTAGCCAAAAACATTCAGTACTTC. Amino acids: CASSEGGTLAKNIQYF.